This is a list of T cell receptor beta chains from one sample in a study of blood T cell repertoires in COVID-19. Profiling relied on immunoSEQ multiplex PCR, and the TCRdb table lists in-frame clones only, not all of them. The sample contains approximately 300,000 clones, over 90% of which appear only once. Sequencing used PBMCs or T cells enriched from blood (not recorded which). The receptors were sampled from a woman younger than 45 who had been exposed to COVID-19. Each CDR3 is given with its conserved first and last residue. The D gene is left open where the match is weak. Clone size is shown for a subset of rows, as once, few, many or a class of expanded clone.

D gene,J gene,V gene,clone size,CDR3 DNA,CDR3 protein
TRBD1,TRBJ1-1,TRBV5-4,-,TGTGCCAGCAGCGGCCGGGACAGGGGTAACACTGAAGCTTTCTTT,CASSGRDRGNTEAFF
TRBD2,TRBJ2-2,TRBV3-1/TRBV3-2,-,TGTGCCAGCAGCCCGGATCTAGCGGGGGGAAGGAACACCGGGGAGCTGTTTTTT,CASSPDLAGGRNTGELFF
-,TRBJ1-2,TRBV19,-,TGTGCCAGTAGTCCAGGCTATGGCTACACCTTC,CASSPGYGYTF
-,TRBJ1-2,TRBV2,-,TGTGCCAGCAGTGAATATGAGGGTACGAGCTATGGCTACACCTTC,CASSEYEGTSYGYTF
TRBD1,TRBJ1-1,TRBV5-1,-,TGCGCCAGCAGCCCAGGACAGGGAACGAACACTGAAGCTTTCTTT,CASSPGQGTNTEAFF
TRBD1,TRBJ2-7,TRBV25-1,-,TGTGCCACCAAAACCGGGACAGGGGATTACGAGCAGTACTTC,CATKTGTGDYEQYF
TRBD1,TRBJ1-2,TRBV5-8,-,TGTGCCAGCAGCTTGCGGGGACAGGGGGACGCTGGCTACACCTTC,CASSLRGQGDAGYTF
TRBD1,TRBJ2-2,TRBV5-4,-,TGTGCCAGCACCCGCGACAGGGGGCACAACACCGGGGAGCTGTTTTTT,CASTRDRGHNTGELFF
TRBD1,TRBJ1-2,TRBV5-4,-,TGTGCCAGCAGGTCGGGACAGGGATTGGGATACGGCTACACCTTC,CASRSGQGLGYGYTF
TRBD1,TRBJ2-5,TRBV2,few,TGTGCCAGCAGGGGAACAGGGGTCGGAGAGACCCAGTACTTC,CASRGTGVGETQYF
-,TRBJ1-2,TRBV7-9,-,TGTGCCAGCAGCTTAGGACAGGAGGATGGCTACACCTTC,CASSLGQEDGYTF
TRBD1,TRBJ2-2,TRBV3-1/TRBV3-2,-,TGTGCCAGCAGCCAAGAAGGGGGCCGGCAAATTAACACCGGGGAGCTGTTTTTT,CASSQEGGRQINTGELFF
-,TRBJ2-1,TRBV20-1,-,TGCAGTGCTAGAATCAGGGAGCAGTTCTTC,CSARIREQFF
TRBD1,TRBJ2-3,TRBV7-3,-,TGTGCCAGCAGCATAGGACAGGGGCCCAGGTATTTT,CASSIGQGPRYF
-,TRBJ1-4,TRBV10-3,-,TGTGCCATCAGTGACAGGGGCGTTGGGACTAATGAAAAACTGTTTTTT,CAISDRGVGTNEKLFF
TRBD1,TRBJ1-2,TRBV2,-,TGTGCCACCAAACAGGAGACAGGGCACTTGGGCACCTTC,CATKQETGHLGTF
-,TRBJ2-3,TRBV29-1,-,TGCAGCGTTGAACAGGGGAAGGCACCAGATACGCAGTATTTT,CSVEQGKAPDTQYF
TRBD1,TRBJ2-7,TRBV23-1,-,TGCGCCAGCAATCTCACCGGACAGGGCGTTAGGTACGAGCAGTACTTC,CASNLTGQGVRYEQYF
TRBD2,TRBJ2-7,TRBV2,-,TGTGCCAGCAGTGAAAGACTAGCGGGAGACTACGAGCAGTACTTC,CASSERLAGDYEQYF
-,TRBJ2-1,TRBV19,few,TGTGCCACAACACAGGGTTACTCCTACAATGAGCAGTTCTTC,CATTQGYSYNEQFF
TRBD1,TRBJ1-1,TRBV12-3/TRBV12-4,few,TGTGCCAGCAGGACAGGGGGGACTGAAGCTTTCTTT,CASRTGGTEAFF
-,TRBJ1-6,TRBV10-2,once,TGCGCCAGCAGTGATTACAGCAGTGGTAATTCACCCCTCCACTTT,CASSDYSSGNSPLHF
TRBD1,TRBJ1-2,TRBV6-5,-,TGTGCCGGGGGACAGGCCTCTTATGGCTACACCTTC,CAGGQASYGYTF
-,TRBJ1-2,TRBV25-1,-,TGTGCCAGCAGTGAATTTGGCGGGAACTATGGCTACACCTTC,CASSEFGGNYGYTF
-,TRBJ1-2,TRBV4-1,-,TGCGCCAGCAGCCAAGACCCTCTTCCCAGCGGCGCGGGGGGCCACGGTGGCTACACCTTC,CASSQDPLPSGAGGHGGYTF
-,TRBJ1-2,TRBV9,-,TGTGCCAGCAGCGGGAACAGGGAATTGCTCGGTGGCTACACCTTC,CASSGNRELLGGYTF
-,TRBJ1-1,TRBV6-6,-,TGTGCCAGCAGGCCGGGGGGGAACACTGAAGCTTTCTTT,CASRPGGNTEAFF
-,TRBJ1-1,TRBV24-1,-,TGTGCCACCAGTGACCCAGGGGAGGGGACTGAAGCTTTCTTT,CATSDPGEGTEAFF
TRBD1,TRBJ2-5,TRBV19,-,TGTGCCAGTAGTAGGGACAGGCAAGAGACCCAGTACTTC,CASSRDRQETQYF
-,TRBJ2-2,TRBV18,once,TGTGCCAGCTCACCACCCACTCGTACCGGGGAGCTGTTTTTT,CASSPPTRTGELFF
TRBD1,TRBJ1-1,TRBV9,-,TGTGCCAGCAGCGCAAACAGGGGGCGAGCTTTCTTT,CASSANRGRAFF
-,TRBJ1-1,TRBV6-5,-,TGTGCCAGCAGTTACTCGGGGACTCCCACTGAAGCTTTCTTT,CASSYSGTPTEAFF
-,TRBJ1-6,TRBV18,-,TGTGCCAGCTCACCACCGGTAACAGGGTTTACTTCACCCCTCCACTTT,CASSPPVTGFTSPLHF
-,TRBJ1-3,TRBV7-8,once,TGTGCCAGCAGCTTAGGCCGGGGAGGGGACTCTGGAAACACCATATATTTT,CASSLGRGGDSGNTIYF
-,TRBJ1-1,TRBV3-1/TRBV3-2,-,TGTGCCAGCAGCTTACAGGGCCTCAACACTGAAGCTTTCTTT,CASSLQGLNTEAFF
-,TRBJ1-1,TRBV28,-,TGTGCCAGCAGTTTAACTCCCGGGAACACTGAAGCTTTCTTT,CASSLTPGNTEAFF
TRBD2,TRBJ2-3,TRBV9,-,TGTGCCAGCAGCGCCGGGGGGGACCCAATCCCAGATACGCAGTATTTT,CASSAGGDPIPDTQYF
TRBD2,TRBJ2-3,TRBV5-1,-,TGCGCCAGCAGCTTGGGCGGTAGCGGGGACACAGATACGCAGTATTTT,CASSLGGSGDTDTQYF
-,TRBJ1-2,TRBV7-2,-,TGTGCCAGCAGCCCCGGGGTTGGCTACACCTTC,CASSPGVGYTF
-,TRBJ1-2,TRBV6-4,-,TGTGCCACCACCCCCACCGTTGGCGGCTATGGCTACACCTTC,CATTPTVGGYGYTF
-,TRBJ2-6,TRBV6-5,-,TGTGCCAGCAGTTACGTCAGGGCTGGGGCCAACGTCCTGACTTTC,CASSYVRAGANVLTF
TRBD2,TRBJ2-1,TRBV5-1,-,TGCGCCAGCAGCTTGGCCCTACTAGCGGGGCCTTACAATGAGCAGTTCTTC,CASSLALLAGPYNEQFF
-,TRBJ1-1,TRBV6-6,-,TGTGCCAGCAGTTATAGGTCGACGGAGGGGGCTTTCTTT,CASSYRSTEGAFF
TRBD1,TRBJ1-2,TRBV7-9,-,TGTGCCAGCACAGGGGGGGACTATGGCTACACCTTC,CASTGGDYGYTF
-,TRBJ1-4,TRBV7-9,-,TGTGCCAGCAGCTTCTCGCAGAATGAAAAACTGTTTTTT,CASSFSQNEKLFF